Given below is one T cell receptor beta chain in context. Its target is unknown. The data stem from a study of cytomegalovirus exposure and HLA in healthy donors. Germline values: CDR1 SEHNR, CDR2 FQNEAQ (reference sequence). Trimming took 5 bases from V and 10 from J, leaving 12 bases between them. This CDR3 is built from 12 residues. Study findings and constraints: The analysis excluded some indistinguishable V segments, including TRBV6-2 and TRBV6-3.

The PCR used 60 Vbeta and 13 Jbeta primers. Only in-frame clones appear in the TCRdb table, and some are missing; sequencing was by immunoSEQ multiplex PCR. The sample records 100,000 or so clones, 78% being singletons. The clonotype comes from a man aged 25 to 40 in good health and CMV-seronegative. The V gene is TRBV7-9, the J gene TRBJ2-1, with D perhaps matching TRBD2 (5 bases). The sample was PBMCs. CDR3 sequence reads: CASSPGVEEQFF. The CDR3 bases are TGTGCCAGCAGCCCCGGGGTAGAAGAGCAGTTCTTC. Full variable domain (outside the CDR3, taken from reference TRBV7-9 and TRBJ2-1): DTGVSQNPRHKITKRGQNVTFRCDPISEHNRLYWYRQTLGQGPEFLTYFQNEAQLEKSRLLSDRFSAERPKGSFSTLEIQRTEQGDSAMYLCASSPGVEEQFFGPGTRLTVL.